Following are 28 T cell receptor beta chains from one sample sequenced in a study of shared clonotypes between healthy human individuals. Method: immunoSEQ multiplex PCR; TCRdb's copy keeps in-frame clones and lacks some. The profile shows some 2.1 million clones, roughly 95% of them singletons. CD45RO-negative, CCR7-positively selected cells formed the naive CD8 fraction, excluding terminally differentiated effector memory CD45RA+ cells. The sample was naive CD8+ T cells from PBMCs. Receptors were obtained from a man aged 18 to 30 in good health. Some clones in this sample may be carry-over from other donors' samples.

The chain has TRBV29-1 and TRBJ2-7, with 12 nucleotides matching TRBD2. The CDR3 runs to 12 residues. V gave up 6 bases and J gave up 5 bases; unmatched junction bases: 2. Per the germline V gene, CDR1 is SQVTM and CDR2 is ANQGSEA. The CDR3 DNA is TGCAGCGTCCTAGCGGGAGGGAACGAGCAGTACTTC. It codes for CSVLAGGNEQYF.

V and J are TRBV4-2 and TRBJ2-7; a possible D gene is TRBD1 (5 bases). This CDR3 is built from 17 residues. The V and J ends lost 0 bases and 1 base respectively, with 16 bases between them. Germline CDR1 reads LGHNA; CDR2 reads YNFKEQ. The CDR3 loop reads CASSQDLEGAKSYEQYF. CDR3 DNA sequence: TGTGCCAGCAGCCAAGATCTTGAAGGGGCGAAGTCCTACGAGCAGTACTTC.

J is TRBJ1-5 and V is TRBV6-5; no definite D call. The CDR3 contains 14 residues. V was shortened by 6 bases and J by 6 bases, with 15 bases between the two germline ends. CDR1 is MNHEY and CDR2 is SVGAGI in the germline V gene. This CDR3 reads CASSLVPRGQPQHF. For the CDR3, the DNA is TGTGCCAGCAGCCTCGTCCCCCGCGGTCAGCCCCAGCATTTT.

The gene calls are TRBV28 and TRBJ2-5; the match to TRBD2 covers 7 bases. Germline V gene sequence: CDR1 MDHEN, CDR2 SYDVKM. Losses at the gene ends were 5 bases for V and 0 bases for J; bases not matched to a gene: 9. This CDR3 has 16 residues. CDR3 coding DNA: TGTGCCAGCAGTCCCCCTAAGCTAGCGGACCAAGAGACCCAGTACTTC. It yields the protein CASSPPKLADQETQYF.

Only one count was recorded for this clone. This chain uses TRBV19 with TRBJ2-7, with D tentatively TRBD2 (6 bases). The germline gives CDR1 LNHDA, CDR2 SQIVND (reference sequence). The CDR3 consists of 14 residues. Trimming took 1 base from V and 4 from J, leaving 11 bases between them. The CDR3 protein is CASSIGLVGYEQYF. CDR3 nucleotides: TGTGCCAGTAGTATAGGACTAGTAGGATACGAGCAGTACTTC.

The chain has TRBV7-9 and TRBJ1-1; the D gene is possibly TRBD1 (5 bases). From germline, CDR1 is SEHNR and CDR2 FQNEAQ (reference sequence). The CDR3 runs 13 residues. V gave up 1 base and J gave up 11 bases, with 14 bases separating them. In DNA form, the CDR3 reads TGTGCCAGCAGCTTAGGGGGGATCCTTGCGGCTTTCTTT. Translated: CASSLGGILAAFF.

The CDR3 region is CAWSGGVGNSPLHF. In DNA form, the CDR3 reads TGTGCCTGGAGCGGAGGGGTCGGTAATTCACCCCTCCACTTT. The chain recombines TRBV30 with TRBJ1-6, with a possible D match to TRBD1 (5 bases). The V end lost 3 bases, the J end lost 6 bases, and 12 bases lay between the germline ends. The V gene's germline CDR1 is GTSNPN and CDR2 SVGIG (reference sequence). The CDR3 sequence is 14 residues long.

In its sample, this clone was seen once. The chain carries TRBV14 and TRBJ2-7; the D gene is possibly TRBD1 (6 bases). Germline V CDR1 and CDR2: SGHDN, FVKESK. The germline V and J ends were trimmed by 0 bases and 3 bases, with 15 bases remaining between them. This CDR3 spans 16 amino acids. The CDR3 reads CASSQDRRPGDYEQYF. The CDR3 bases are TGTGCCAGCAGCCAAGATCGGAGACCAGGGGACTACGAGCAGTACTTC.

V and J are TRBV28 and TRBJ2-3, with D perhaps matching TRBD2 (5 bases). V was clipped by 4 bases and J by 2 bases, with 22 bases between them. The CDR3 sequence is 18 residues long. Germline V gene sequence: CDR1 MDHEN, CDR2 SYDVKM. CDR3 nucleotide sequence: TGTGCCAGCAGTTCGGGCGGGTGGACCTCTGCAAACACAGATACGCAGTATTTT. Amino acids: CASSSGGWTSANTDTQYF.

This sequence joins TRBV29-1 and TRBJ1-2; the D gene is possibly TRBD1 (5 bases). The CDR3 length is 13 residues. Germline values: CDR1 SQVTM, CDR2 ANQGSEA. The germline V and J ends were trimmed by 6 bases and 4 bases, with 15 bases remaining between them. Here the CDR3 reads CSVAGPIGYGYTF. DNA for the CDR3: TGCAGCGTGGCAGGGCCGATCGGCTATGGCTACACCTTC.

The chain employs TRBV27 and TRBJ1-1, with a weak D call TRBD1 (6 bases). Trimming took off 8 bases at V and 3 bases at J, with 16 bases between the two ends. The germline gives CDR1 MNHEY, CDR2 SMNVEV (reference sequence). This CDR3 is built from 14 residues. The CDR3 loop reads CASGLGGVDTEAFF. The CDR3 nucleotides read TGTGCCAGCGGGTTAGGGGGGGTAGACACTGAAGCTTTCTTT.

This rearrangement joins TRBV29-1 to TRBJ2-7; no firm D call. Trimming removed 3 bases at V and 4 bases at J, with 19 bases between. CDR3 length: 15 amino acids. The V gene's germline CDR1 is SQVTM and CDR2 ANQGSEA. The CDR3 nucleotides read TGCAGCGTTGACAGCGCCGGCACCCATTCTTACGAGCAGTACTTC. This translates into CSVDSAGTHSYEQYF.

The rearrangement joins TRBV13 to TRBJ2-1, with TRBD2 matching 12 bases. There are 16 residues in the CDR3. The trim removed 3 bases at V and 7 bases at J, leaving 7 bases unmatched. Germline V gene data show CDR1 as PRHDT and CDR2 as FYEKMQ (reference sequence). This chain's CDR3 is CASSFGLAGGGNEQFF. As DNA, the CDR3 is TGTGCCAGCAGCTTCGGTCTAGCGGGAGGGGGAAATGAGCAGTTCTTC.

V is TRBV13 and J is TRBJ2-1; D is unclear. The CDR3 spans 14 residues. CDR1 is PRHDT, CDR2 FYEKMQ, per germline (reference sequence). Trimming stripped 3 bases from V and 5 bases from J, with 11 bases between. CDR3 in DNA: TGTGCCAGCAGCTTCGTCAACCCAGACAATGAGCAGTTCTTC. Translated, it gives CASSFVNPDNEQFF.

As regards this clone: The sample carries other DNA sequences with the same CDR3. In nucleotides, the CDR3 is TGTGCCAGCAGCCCGGGACCATCGAATGAGCAGTTCTTC. It translates to CASSPGPSNEQFF. V and J are TRBV28 and TRBJ2-1; either TRBD1 or TRBD2 may supply D (5 bases each). This CDR3 region has 13 residues. CDR1 MDHEN and CDR2 SYDVKM come from the germline V gene. Trimming stripped 6 bases from V and 7 bases from J, with 13 bases between.

V and J are TRBV5-1 and TRBJ2-1, with 10 bases matching TRBD1. The CDR3 runs 14 residues. Unmatched junction bases numbered 12, after V lost 4 bases and J lost 14 bases. Germline values: CDR1 SGHRS, CDR2 YFSETQ. CDR3: CASSTGTGDPPEFF. The CDR3 bases are TGCGCCAGCAGCACCGGGACAGGGGACCCTCCGGAGTTCTTC.

The V and J genes are TRBV5-4 and TRBJ2-7, with 11 nucleotides matching TRBD2. Germline CDR1 is SGHNT and CDR2 is YYREEE (reference sequence). The CDR3 runs 15 residues. The ends lost 5 bases at V and 2 bases at J; junction bases unmatched: 6. The CDR3 DNA sequence: TGTGCCAGCAGAACCGGGACTAGCGGCCCCTACGAGCAGTACTTC. The encoded protein is CASRTGTSGPYEQYF.

J is TRBJ2-1 and V is TRBV9; the D gene could be TRBD1 or TRBD2 (5 bases each). Germline V gene lookup returns CDR1 SGDLS and CDR2 YYNGEE. V was trimmed by 0 bases and J by 8 bases, leaving 18 bases between them. The CDR3 loop spans 16 amino acids. CDR3 DNA sequence: TGTGCCAGCAGCGTAGAGAGGGCAGGGAGAAGAGATGAGCAGTTCTTC. Translated, it gives CASSVERAGRRDEQFF.

The rearrangement links TRBV9 to TRBJ2-1, with D perhaps assigned TRBD1 or TRBD2 (6 bases each). The V and J ends lost 2 bases and 10 bases respectively, with 25 bases between them. The length of the CDR3 is 17 residues. Germline V gives CDR1 SGDLS, CDR2 YYNGEE. The CDR3 loop reads CASSVVGASDRLLEQFF. For the CDR3, the DNA is TGTGCCAGCAGCGTGGTCGGGGCTAGCGACAGGCTTTTGGAGCAGTTCTTC.

J is TRBJ1-1 and V is TRBV5-1; D gene ambiguous. The V end lost 1 base, the J end lost 4 bases, and 14 bases lay between the germline ends. The CDR3 covers 15 residues. CDR1 and CDR2 (germline): SGHRS, YFSETQ. The CDR3 region is CASSLIPGSATEAFF. CDR3 in DNA: TGCGCCAGCAGCTTGATTCCGGGATCGGCCACTGAAGCTTTCTTT.

The chain has TRBV7-9 and TRBJ1-5, with no clear D. Germline V gene data show CDR1 as SEHNR and CDR2 as FQNEAQ (reference sequence). The germline V and J ends were trimmed by 5 bases and 3 bases, with 11 bases remaining between them. There are 14 residues in the CDR3. The CDR3 bases are TGTGCCAGCAGCCCATCCCGGGTCAATCAGCCCCAGCATTTT. Translating it yields CASSPSRVNQPQHF.

The V and J genes are TRBV7-9 and TRBJ2-1; 8 bases fit TRBD1. Germline V gene lookup returns CDR1 SEHNR and CDR2 FQNEAQ (reference sequence). The CDR3 totals 16 residues. Trimming took 5 bases from V and 6 from J; bases not matched to a gene: 12. The CDR3 nucleotides are TGTGCCAGCAGCCTCACCATTCAGGGGGCGTTCAATGAGCAGTTCTTC. Translation: CASSLTIQGAFNEQFF.

The chain joins TRBV5-1 to TRBJ2-7; 9 nucleotides agree with TRBD1. V dropped 3 bases and J dropped 3; count of bases not matched to a gene: 1. This CDR3 spans 13 amino acids. Looked up from germline, CDR1 is SGHRS and CDR2 is YFSETQ. CDR3 sequence reads: CASSWDRVYEQYF. The DNA of the CDR3 is TGCGCCAGCAGCTGGGACAGGGTCTACGAGCAGTACTTC.

This chain uses TRBV9 with TRBJ2-1; TRBD1 matches at 10 bases. The V and J ends lost 0 bases and 4 bases, in that order; junction bases with no gene match: 7. CDR1 and CDR2 (germline): SGDLS, YYNGEE. CDR3 length: 17 residues. This chain's CDR3 is CASSVADRGGTYNEQFF. The CDR3 nucleotides are TGTGCCAGCAGCGTAGCGGACAGGGGGGGAACTTACAATGAGCAGTTCTTC. Based on the CDR3 plus reference TRBV9 and TRBJ2-1, the full variable domain is DSGVTQTPKHLITATGQRVTLRCSPRSGDLSVYWYQQSLDQGLQFLIQYYNGEERAKGNILERFSAQQFPDLHSELNLSSLELGDSALYFCASSVADRGGTYNEQFFGPGTRLTVL.

This clone was detected once. The chain has TRBV7-2 and TRBJ2-1; D ambiguous. V gave up 5 bases and J gave up 8 bases, with 19 bases separating them. The CDR3 consists of 15 residues. CDR1 is SGHTA and CDR2 is FQGNSA in the germline V gene. CDR3 in amino acids: CASSPPWAWGDEQFF. In DNA form, the CDR3 reads TGTGCCAGCAGCCCACCGTGGGCTTGGGGTGATGAGCAGTTCTTC.

The chain carries TRBV29-1 and TRBJ2-5; possibly TRBD2 for D (5 bases). CDR1 is SQVTM, CDR2 ANQGSEA, per germline. There are 14 residues in the CDR3. The ends were cut back, 0 bases at V and 11 bases at J, with 19 bases in the middle. Here the CDR3 reads CSVEDGKRSAVQYF. The DNA of the CDR3 is TGCAGCGTTGAAGACGGGAAAAGATCCGCGGTGCAGTACTTC.

The table lists this clone with a count of one. In DNA, the CDR3 is TGTGCCAGCAGCTTTTTCCCCACCGAGCAGTACTTC. Residues: CASSFFPTEQYF. V and J are TRBV7-9 and TRBJ2-7, with D uncertain. V lost 3 bases to trimming and J lost 6 bases, with 9 bases between them. CDR1 and CDR2 from the germline V gene are SEHNR and FQNEAQ (reference sequence). The CDR3 is made up of 12 amino acids. Using reference TRBV7-9 and TRBJ2-7 for the parts outside the CDR3, the full variable domain is DTGVSQNPRHKITKRGQNVTFRCDPISEHNRLYWYRQTLGQGPEFLTYFQNEAQLEKSRLLSDRFSAERPKGSFSTLEIQRTEQGDSAMYLCASSFFPTEQYFGPGTRLTVT.

The gene calls are TRBV19 and TRBJ1-2; 9 bases are a match to TRBD1. Germline V gene data show CDR1 as LNHDA and CDR2 as SQIVND (reference sequence). The J segment lost 8 bases and the V segment lost 5 bases, leaving 12 bases of the junction unmatched. The CDR3 runs 15 residues. The CDR3 here is CASSSSPGTGSGYTF. The CDR3 DNA follows: TGTGCCAGTAGTTCCTCACCCGGGACAGGGAGCGGCTACACCTTC. Full variable domain (rest looked up from reference TRBV19 and TRBJ1-2): DGGITQSPKYLFRKEGQNVTLSCEQNLNHDAMYWYRQDPGQGLRLIYYSQIVNDFQKGDIAEGYSVSREKKESFPLTVTSAQKNPTAFYLCASSSSPGTGSGYTFGSGTRLTVV.